This T cell receptor beta chain was sequenced in a study of blood T cell repertoires in COVID-19. Whole-study context: Italy, Spain and the United States were the sources of the convalescent and acute COVID-19 samples. T cells, B-cell-depleted T cells, or PBMCs provided the cDNA or gDNA that served as material.

In the authors' workflow: The authors estimated nucleated cell counts from reference gene primer amplification. Sequencing was performed with immunoSEQ multiplex PCR; in TCRdb, only in-frame clones are kept and a portion is missing. V and J calls and clone size are as listed in that table; D and trimming were resolved from the DNA. The table includes 120,000 or so clones, 65% to 90% detected once. V lost 9 bases, J lost 6 bases, and 13 bases stayed unmatched. This CDR3 is 15 amino acids long. The germline gives CDR1 MNHEY, CDR2 SMNVEV (reference sequence). The sequence was obtained from a man older than 75 with active or convalescent COVID-19. The rearrangement uses TRBV27 and TRBJ2-7, with TRBD2 matching 11 bases. The sample comprised peripheral blood. Written as DNA, the CDR3 is TGTGCCAGTAGCGGGAGGGCCACCCTGGGCCGCGAGCAGTACTTC. Translated: CASSGRATLGREQYF.